Following are 4 T cell receptor beta chains from one sample sequenced in a study of T cell responses to AZD1222 COVID-19 vaccine. TCRdb keeps only in-frame clones here, not all; method: immunoSEQ multiplex PCR. The sample has about 100,000 clones, more than 75% seen once. The specimen comprised peripheral blood, sampled on day 0 of MenACWY control vaccination. Receptor source: an adult in good health.

V and J are TRBV7-9 and TRBJ1-5; D uncertain. CDR1 is SEHNR and CDR2 is FQNEAQ in the germline V gene (reference sequence). The V end was cut by 0 bases, the J end by 11 bases, with 8 bases between. The CDR3 runs 12 residues. The CDR3 sequence: CASSLAFGAQHF. In DNA form, the CDR3 reads TGTGCCAGCAGCTTAGCGTTCGGAGCCCAGCATTTT. Filled out from reference TRBV7-9 and TRBJ1-5, the complete variable domain reads DTGVSQNPRHKITKRGQNVTFRCDPISEHNRLYWYRQTLGQGPEFLTYFQNEAQLEKSRLLSDRFSAERPKGSFSTLEIQRTEQGDSAMYLCASSLAFGAQHFGDGTRLSIL.

The chain employs TRBV5-1 and TRBJ2-7; 9 bases map to TRBD1. V trimming: 1 base; J trimming: 2 bases; junction bases outside the gene matches: 7. The CDR3 has 16 residues. Germline lookup yields CDR1 SGHRS and CDR2 YFSETQ. The CDR3 here is CASSLYGGTGTYEQYF. The CDR3 DNA reads as TGCGCCAGCAGCTTGTACGGGGGGACAGGGACCTACGAGCAGTACTTC.

The rearrangement joins TRBV20-1 to TRBJ2-1, with D possibly matching TRBD1 (7 bases). V was shortened by 0 bases and J by 14 bases, with 11 bases between the two germline ends. The germline V gene has CDR1 DFQATT and CDR2 SNEGSKA (reference sequence). CDR3 length equals 11 residues. CDR3 loop: CSARDGRGEFF. The DNA for the CDR3 is TGCAGTGCTAGAGATGGCAGGGGGGAGTTCTTC.

This clone is labeled as medium-sized (0.01 to 0.1%). This chain links TRBV3-1 (or the pseudogene TRBV3-2) with TRBJ1-3; D gene unclear. CDR1 is LGHDT, CDR2 YNNKEL, per germline (reference sequence). The CDR3 totals 16 residues. The germline V and J ends were trimmed by 1 base and 4 bases, with 14 bases remaining between them. The CDR3 nucleotides read TGTGCCAGCAGCCAAGGGGCTCATGGCGCCGGAAACACCATATATTTT. It codes for CASSQGAHGAGNTIYF.